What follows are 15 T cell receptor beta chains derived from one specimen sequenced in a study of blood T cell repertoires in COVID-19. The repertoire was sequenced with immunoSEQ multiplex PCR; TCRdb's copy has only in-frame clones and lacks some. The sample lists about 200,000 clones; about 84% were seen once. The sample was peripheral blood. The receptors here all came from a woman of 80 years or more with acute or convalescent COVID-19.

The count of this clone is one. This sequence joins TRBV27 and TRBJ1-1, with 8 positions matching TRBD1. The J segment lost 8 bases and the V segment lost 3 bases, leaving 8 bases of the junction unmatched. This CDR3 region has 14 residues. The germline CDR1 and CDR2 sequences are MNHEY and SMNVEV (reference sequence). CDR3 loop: CASSFNRGGSEAFF. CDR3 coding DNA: TGTGCCAGCAGTTTTAACAGGGGGGGGTCGGAAGCTTTCTTT.

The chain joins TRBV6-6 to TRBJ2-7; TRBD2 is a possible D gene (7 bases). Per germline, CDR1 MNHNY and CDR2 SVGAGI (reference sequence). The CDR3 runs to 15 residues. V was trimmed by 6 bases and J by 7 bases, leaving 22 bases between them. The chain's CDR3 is CASREGGGPPGEQYF. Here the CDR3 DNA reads TGTGCCAGCAGAGAAGGGGGGGGCCCTCCGGGTGAGCAGTACTTC.

CDR3 nucleotides: TGTGCCAGCAGCTTAAGACAGGGGGCGATAGGAAACACCATATATTTT. Translated: CASSLRQGAIGNTIYF. The rearrangement joins TRBV7-2 to TRBJ1-3, with TRBD1 identical over 10 bases. After removal of 2 bases from V and 4 bases from J, the junction contained 5 bases not matched to a gene. CDR1 is SGHTA, CDR2 FQGNSA, per germline. The CDR3 loop spans 16 amino acids.

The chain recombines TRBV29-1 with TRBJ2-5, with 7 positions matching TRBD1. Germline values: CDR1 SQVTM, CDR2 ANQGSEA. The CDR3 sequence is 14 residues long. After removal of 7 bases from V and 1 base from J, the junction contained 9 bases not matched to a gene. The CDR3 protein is CSASDRASQETQYF. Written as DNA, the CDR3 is TGCAGCGCCTCAGACAGGGCCTCCCAAGAGACCCAGTACTTC.

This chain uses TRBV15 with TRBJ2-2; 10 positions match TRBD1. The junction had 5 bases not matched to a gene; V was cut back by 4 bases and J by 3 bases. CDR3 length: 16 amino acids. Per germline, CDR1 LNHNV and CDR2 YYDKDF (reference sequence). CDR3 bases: TGTGCCACCAGCACAAGACAGGGGGCGGACACCGGGGAGCTGTTTTTT. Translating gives CATSTRQGADTGELFF.

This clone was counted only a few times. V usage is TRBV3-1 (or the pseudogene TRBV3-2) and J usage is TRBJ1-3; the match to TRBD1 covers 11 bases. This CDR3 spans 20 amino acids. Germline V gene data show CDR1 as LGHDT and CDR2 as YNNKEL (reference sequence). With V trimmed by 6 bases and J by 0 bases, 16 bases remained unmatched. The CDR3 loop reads CASSPNYNLGTGGSGNTIYF. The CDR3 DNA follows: TGTGCCAGCAGTCCAAACTACAACCTCGGGACAGGGGGCTCTGGAAACACCATATATTTT.

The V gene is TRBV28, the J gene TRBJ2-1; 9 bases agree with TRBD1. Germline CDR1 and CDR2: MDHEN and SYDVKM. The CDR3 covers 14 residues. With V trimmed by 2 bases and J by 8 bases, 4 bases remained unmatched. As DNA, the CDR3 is TGTGCCAGCAGTTTACCGGACAGGGGCCATGAGCAGTTCTTC. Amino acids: CASSLPDRGHEQFF.

The CDR3 spells CASSESGTNEQYF. The CDR3 nucleotides are TGTGCCAGCAGTGAAAGCGGGACAAACGAGCAGTACTTC. The chain carries TRBV28 and TRBJ2-7, with a weak D call TRBD2 (7 bases). The length of the CDR3 is 13 residues. V lost 5 bases and J 5 bases, leaving 13 bases between the germline ends. CDR1 is MDHEN, CDR2 SYDVKM, per germline.

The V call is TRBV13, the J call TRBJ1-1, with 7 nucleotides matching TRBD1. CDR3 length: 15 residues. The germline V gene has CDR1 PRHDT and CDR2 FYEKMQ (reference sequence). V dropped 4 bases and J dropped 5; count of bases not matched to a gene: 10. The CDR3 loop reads CASSSGGRGRTEAFF. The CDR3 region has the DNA TGTGCCAGCAGCTCAGGGGGGAGGGGAAGAACTGAAGCTTTCTTT.

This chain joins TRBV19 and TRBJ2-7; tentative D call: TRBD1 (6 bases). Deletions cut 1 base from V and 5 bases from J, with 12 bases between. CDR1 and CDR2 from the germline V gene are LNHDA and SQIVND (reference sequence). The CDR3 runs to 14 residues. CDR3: CASSIGGGTHEQYF. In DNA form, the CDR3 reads TGTGCCAGTAGTATAGGAGGGGGAACCCACGAGCAGTACTTC.

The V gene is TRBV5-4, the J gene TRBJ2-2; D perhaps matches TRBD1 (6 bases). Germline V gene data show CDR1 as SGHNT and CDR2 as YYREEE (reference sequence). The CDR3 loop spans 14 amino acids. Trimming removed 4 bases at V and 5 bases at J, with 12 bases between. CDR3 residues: CASSLRTGTGELFF. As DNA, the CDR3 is TGTGCCAGCAGCCTGCGAACAGGGACCGGGGAGCTGTTTTTT.

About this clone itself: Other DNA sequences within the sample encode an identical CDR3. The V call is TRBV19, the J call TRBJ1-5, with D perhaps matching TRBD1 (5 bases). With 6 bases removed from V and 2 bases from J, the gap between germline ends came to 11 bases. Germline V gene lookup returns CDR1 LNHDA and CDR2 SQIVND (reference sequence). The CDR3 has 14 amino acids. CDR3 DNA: TGTGCCAGTAGCCTGGGGGGGGGCAATCAGCCCCAGCATTTT. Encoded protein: CASSLGGGNQPQHF. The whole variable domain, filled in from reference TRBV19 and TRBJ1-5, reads DGGITQSPKYLFRKEGQNVTLSCEQNLNHDAMYWYRQDPGQGLRLIYYSQIVNDFQKGDIAEGYSVSREKKESFPLTVTSAQKNPTAFYLCASSLGGGNQPQHFGDGTRLSIL.

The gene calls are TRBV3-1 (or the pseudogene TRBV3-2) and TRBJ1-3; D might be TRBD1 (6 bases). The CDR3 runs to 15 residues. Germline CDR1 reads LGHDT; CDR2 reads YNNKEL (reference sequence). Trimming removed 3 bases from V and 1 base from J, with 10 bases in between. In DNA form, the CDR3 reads TGTGCCAGCAGCCATACCGGGACATCTGGAAACACCATATATTTT. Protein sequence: CASSHTGTSGNTIYF.

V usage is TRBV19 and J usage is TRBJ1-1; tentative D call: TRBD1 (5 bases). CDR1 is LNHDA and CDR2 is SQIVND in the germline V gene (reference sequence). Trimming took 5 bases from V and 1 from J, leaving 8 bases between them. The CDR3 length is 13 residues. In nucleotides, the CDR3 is TGTGCCAGTAGTGGGGCCCAGAACACTGAAGCTTTCTTT. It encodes CASSGAQNTEAFF.

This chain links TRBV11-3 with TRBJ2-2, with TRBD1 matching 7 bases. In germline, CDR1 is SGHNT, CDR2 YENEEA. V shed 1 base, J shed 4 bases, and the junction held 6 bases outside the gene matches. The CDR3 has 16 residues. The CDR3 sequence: CASSLGGTVGTGELFF. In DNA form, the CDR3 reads TGTGCCAGCAGCTTAGGAGGGACAGTGGGCACCGGGGAGCTGTTTTTT.